This T cell receptor beta chain was observed in a study of T cell clonotyping in hematopoietic cell transplantation. This table comes from immunoSEQ multiplex PCR, and its TCRdb copy is limited to in-frame clones, with some not included. The sample shows about 44,000 clones, 94% of them seen only once. CDR3 length: 12 residues. J gave up 8 bases and V 10 bases, and 8 bases lay outside the gene matches. Germline CDR1 is SGHAT and CDR2 is FQNNGV. The sequenced material came from peripheral blood mononuclear cells. This TCR derives from a woman aged 45-60 years in good health. Some clones in this sample may be carry-over from other donors' samples. The V and J genes are TRBV11-2 and TRBJ2-1; TRBD2 agrees at 7 bases. CDR3 sequence: CATRGLPYEQFF. In nucleotides, the CDR3 is TGTGCCACCCGGGGACTACCCTATGAGCAGTTCTTC. Using reference TRBV11-2 and TRBJ2-1 for the parts outside the CDR3, the full variable domain is EAGVAQSPRYKIIEKRQSVAFWCNPISGHATLYWYQQILGQGPKLLIQFQNNGVVDDSQLPKDRFSAERLKGVDSTLKIQPAKLEDSAVYLCATRGLPYEQFFGPGTRLTVL.